The rows below give T cell receptor beta chains drawn from one sample of a study of beta chain features in type 1 diabetes. Sequenced by immunoSEQ multiplex PCR; TCRdb stores in-frame clones only, minus some. The sample yields around 300,000 clones, approximately 10% seen once. The sequencing sample was made of naive CD4+ T cells from blood. These receptors all stem from a woman aged 30 to 39 in good health. Both conserved end residues are part of each CDR3. Each record gives: D gene, V gene, J gene, clone size, CDR3 protein, CDR3 DNA. A D gene is named only where the DNA matches it firmly. Clone size is stated in some rows and not others, as once, few, many or a class when expanded.

D gene: TRBD1; V gene: TRBV4-3; J gene: TRBJ2-1; clone size: few; CDR3 protein: CASSQGTGQLYNEQFF; CDR3 DNA: TGCGCCAGCAGCCAAGGGACAGGACAACTGTACAATGAGCAGTTCTTC
D gene: NA; V gene: TRBV7-2; J gene: TRBJ2-4; clone size: few; CDR3 protein: CASSLGLPGENIQYF; CDR3 DNA: TGTGCCAGCAGCCTAGGACTGCCAGGGGAAAACATTCAGTACTTC
D gene: NA; V gene: TRBV29-1; J gene: TRBJ2-2; clone size: few; CDR3 protein: CSVEAGGTTGELFF; CDR3 DNA: TGCAGCGTTGAAGCTGGAGGGACCACCGGGGAGCTGTTTTTT
D gene: NA; V gene: TRBV29-1; J gene: TRBJ2-2; clone size: few; CDR3 protein: CSLRAGGMGELFF; CDR3 DNA: TGCAGCCTTAGGGCAGGGGGGATGGGGGAGCTGTTTTTT
D gene: TRBD2; V gene: TRBV5-8; J gene: TRBJ2-5; clone size: NA; CDR3 protein: CASSTGRRLAGRKETQYF; CDR3 DNA: TGTGCCAGCAGCACGGGACGGAGACTAGCGGGCCGGAAAGAGACCCAGTACTTC
D gene: TRBD2; V gene: TRBV7-9; J gene: TRBJ2-2; clone size: once; CDR3 protein: CASSARLAGGPKNTGELFF; CDR3 DNA: TGTGCCAGCAGCGCACGACTAGCGGGAGGACCTAAGAACACCGGGGAGCTGTTTTTT
D gene: TRBD1; V gene: TRBV4-3; J gene: TRBJ2-7; clone size: few; CDR3 protein: CASSQEGTGPYEQYF; CDR3 DNA: TGCGCCAGCAGCCAGGAGGGGACAGGGCCCTACGAGCAGTACTTC
D gene: NA; V gene: TRBV7-2; J gene: TRBJ2-5; clone size: NA; CDR3 protein: CASSLAGAKETQYF; CDR3 DNA: TGTGCCAGCAGCTTAGCGGGAGCCAAGGAGACCCAGTACTTC
D gene: TRBD2; V gene: TRBV19; J gene: TRBJ2-1; clone size: NA; CDR3 protein: CASSTPSGSRIEQFF; CDR3 DNA: TGTGCCAGTAGTACCCCTAGCGGGAGTCGCATTGAGCAGTTCTTC
D gene: NA; V gene: TRBV28; J gene: TRBJ2-7; clone size: NA; CDR3 protein: CASSSQQSGTTYEQYF; CDR3 DNA: TGTGCCAGCAGTTCCCAACAGAGCGGAACCACCTACGAGCAGTACTTC
D gene: NA; V gene: TRBV4-2; J gene: TRBJ2-7; clone size: few; CDR3 protein: CASSLGVGQYF; CDR3 DNA: TGTGCCAGCAGCCTAGGGGTTGGGCAGTACTTC
D gene: TRBD1; V gene: TRBV30; J gene: TRBJ1-2; clone size: few; CDR3 protein: CAWSRAGGYGYTF; CDR3 DNA: TGTGCCTGGAGTAGGGCAGGGGGATATGGCTACACCTTC
D gene: NA; V gene: TRBV7-6; J gene: TRBJ2-1; clone size: NA; CDR3 protein: CASSSLLRGNNEQFF; CDR3 DNA: TGTGCCAGCAGCTCCCTGCTAAGAGGTAACAATGAGCAGTTCTTC
D gene: NA; V gene: TRBV9; J gene: TRBJ2-7; clone size: NA; CDR3 protein: CASSTVSTLTEQYF; CDR3 DNA: TGTGCCAGCAGCACCGTCTCAACGCTAACCGAGCAGTACTTC
D gene: NA; V gene: TRBV28; J gene: TRBJ1-2; clone size: few; CDR3 protein: CATSENYGYTF; CDR3 DNA: TGTGCCACCTCGGAGAACTATGGCTACACCTTC
D gene: TRBD2; V gene: TRBV5-4; J gene: TRBJ2-2; clone size: NA; CDR3 protein: CASSLLAGGPGGELFF; CDR3 DNA: TGTGCCAGCAGCCTCTTAGCGGGAGGGCCCGGCGGGGAGCTGTTTTTT
D gene: TRBD1; V gene: TRBV4-1; J gene: TRBJ1-1; clone size: few; CDR3 protein: CASRLGTGQGEAFF; CDR3 DNA: TGCGCCAGCAGGCTAGGGACAGGGCAGGGTGAAGCTTTCTTT
D gene: TRBD1; V gene: TRBV9; J gene: TRBJ2-3; clone size: few; CDR3 protein: CATGQGSTDTQYF; CDR3 DNA: TGTGCCACCGGACAGGGTAGCACAGATACGCAGTATTTT
D gene: TRBD1; V gene: TRBV5-1; J gene: TRBJ2-7; clone size: few; CDR3 protein: CASSLGDRGDEQYF; CDR3 DNA: TGCGCCAGCAGCTTGGGGGACAGGGGAGACGAGCAGTACTTC
D gene: TRBD2; V gene: TRBV4-2; J gene: TRBJ2-1; clone size: NA; CDR3 protein: CASSQQREGSYNEQFF; CDR3 DNA: TGTGCCAGCAGCCAACAGCGGGAGGGCTCCTACAATGAGCAGTTCTTC
D gene: TRBD1; V gene: TRBV27; J gene: TRBJ2-7; clone size: once; CDR3 protein: CASSFWDRGRYEQYF; CDR3 DNA: TGTGCCAGCAGTTTCTGGGACAGGGGGCGGTACGAGCAGTACTTC
D gene: NA; V gene: TRBV7-9; J gene: TRBJ2-1; clone size: NA; CDR3 protein: CASTSPDYAHEQFF; CDR3 DNA: TGTGCCAGCACCTCTCCCGACTACGCCCATGAGCAGTTCTTC
D gene: TRBD2; V gene: TRBV15; J gene: TRBJ2-7; clone size: few; CDR3 protein: CATRRSGYSYEQYF; CDR3 DNA: TGTGCCACCCGCCGTAGCGGGTACTCCTACGAGCAGTACTTC
D gene: TRBD1; V gene: TRBV9; J gene: TRBJ2-1; clone size: few; CDR3 protein: CASSPLPGQGAGNEQFF; CDR3 DNA: TGTGCCAGCAGCCCCCTTCCAGGACAGGGGGCAGGGAATGAGCAGTTCTTC
D gene: NA; V gene: TRBV5-4; J gene: TRBJ2-1; clone size: NA; CDR3 protein: CASSLEAASNEQFF; CDR3 DNA: TGTGCCAGCAGCTTGGAGGCGGCCTCTAATGAGCAGTTCTTC
D gene: NA; V gene: TRBV5-1; J gene: TRBJ2-2; clone size: few; CDR3 protein: CASSSTIQLAVRGELFF; CDR3 DNA: TGCGCCAGCAGCTCGACGATCCAACTAGCTGTCCGCGGGGAGCTGTTTTTT
D gene: TRBD2; V gene: TRBV29-1; J gene: TRBJ2-3; clone size: NA; CDR3 protein: CSGLAERDTQYF; CDR3 DNA: TGCAGCGGACTAGCAGAGAGGGATACGCAGTATTTT
D gene: TRBD1; V gene: TRBV7-2; J gene: TRBJ1-5; clone size: NA; CDR3 protein: CASGQGFQPQHF; CDR3 DNA: TGTGCCAGCGGACAGGGTTTTCAGCCCCAGCATTTT
D gene: TRBD1; V gene: TRBV19; J gene: TRBJ2-5; clone size: NA; CDR3 protein: CASSSDRDRRETQYF; CDR3 DNA: TGTGCCAGTAGTAGCGACAGGGATCGGCGAGAGACCCAGTACTTC
D gene: TRBD1; V gene: TRBV18; J gene: TRBJ2-7; clone size: few; CDR3 protein: CASSPQTGWYEQYF; CDR3 DNA: TGTGCCAGCTCTCCTCAGACAGGGTGGTACGAGCAGTACTTC
D gene: NA; V gene: TRBV30; J gene: TRBJ1-1; clone size: NA; CDR3 protein: CAWTGTSNTEAFF; CDR3 DNA: TGTGCCTGGACTGGGACATCGAACACTGAAGCTTTCTTT
D gene: NA; V gene: TRBV9; J gene: TRBJ2-2; clone size: few; CDR3 protein: CASRESLGTGELFF; CDR3 DNA: TGTGCCAGCAGAGAAAGCCTAGGTACCGGGGAGCTGTTTTTT
D gene: NA; V gene: TRBV28; J gene: TRBJ1-5; clone size: NA; CDR3 protein: CASGGTVGNQPQHF; CDR3 DNA: TGTGCCAGCGGCGGGACGGTCGGCAATCAGCCCCAGCATTTT
D gene: TRBD2; V gene: TRBV15; J gene: TRBJ2-3; clone size: few; CDR3 protein: CATSRDGLAGADTQYF; CDR3 DNA: TGTGCCACCAGCAGAGATGGGCTAGCGGGAGCGGATACGCAGTATTTT
D gene: TRBD2; V gene: TRBV7-9; J gene: TRBJ2-5; clone size: few; CDR3 protein: CASRGGLGLKETQYF; CDR3 DNA: TGTGCCAGCAGAGGGGGACTAGGGCTAAAAGAGACCCAGTACTTC
D gene: NA; V gene: TRBV7-9; J gene: TRBJ2-1; clone size: few; CDR3 protein: CASSPTAYNEQFF; CDR3 DNA: TGTGCCAGCAGCCCTACAGCCTACAATGAGCAGTTCTTC
D gene: TRBD1; V gene: TRBV7-8; J gene: TRBJ1-5; clone size: few; CDR3 protein: CASSRRQGSENQPQHF; CDR3 DNA: TGTGCCAGCAGCAGACGACAGGGTTCCGAAAATCAGCCCCAGCATTTT
D gene: TRBD1; V gene: TRBV19; J gene: TRBJ2-3; clone size: few; CDR3 protein: CASSIRDRSTDTQYF; CDR3 DNA: TGTGCCAGTAGTATCCGGGACAGAAGCACAGATACGCAGTATTTT
D gene: TRBD2; V gene: TRBV27; J gene: TRBJ2-7; clone size: once; CDR3 protein: CASGPLMTSGPSYEQYF; CDR3 DNA: TGTGCCAGCGGACCCCTTATGACTAGCGGACCCTCCTACGAGCAGTACTTC
D gene: TRBD1; V gene: TRBV6-5; J gene: TRBJ2-7; clone size: few; CDR3 protein: CASRNTGAREQYF; CDR3 DNA: TGTGCCAGCAGGAACACAGGGGCCAGGGAGCAGTACTTC
D gene: NA; V gene: TRBV15; J gene: TRBJ2-1; clone size: NA; CDR3 protein: CATSRTGSSYNEQFF; CDR3 DNA: TGTGCCACCAGCAGAACAGGGAGTTCCTACAATGAGCAGTTCTTC
D gene: NA; V gene: TRBV5-6; J gene: TRBJ2-5; clone size: few; CDR3 protein: CASSSDRSQETQYF; CDR3 DNA: TGTGCCAGCAGCTCCGACAGGAGCCAAGAGACCCAGTACTTC
D gene: NA; V gene: TRBV7-9; J gene: TRBJ2-5; clone size: NA; CDR3 protein: CASSLAAGVQETQYF; CDR3 DNA: TGTGCCAGCAGCTTAGCGGCAGGGGTTCAAGAGACCCAGTACTTC
D gene: NA; V gene: TRBV18; J gene: TRBJ2-2; clone size: NA; CDR3 protein: CASSPTRTGYTGELFF; CDR3 DNA: TGTGCCAGCTCACCAACCCGTACAGGCTACACCGGGGAGCTGTTTTTT
D gene: TRBD2; V gene: TRBV4-2; J gene: TRBJ2-3; clone size: NA; CDR3 protein: CASSQPGTSVGTQYF; CDR3 DNA: TGTGCCAGCAGCCAACCCGGGACTAGCGTTGGTACGCAGTATTTT
D gene: TRBD1; V gene: TRBV30; J gene: TRBJ2-1; clone size: NA; CDR3 protein: CAWSIRLGQGGRDEQFF; CDR3 DNA: TGTGCCTGGAGTATCCGCCTGGGACAGGGTGGGAGGGATGAGCAGTTCTTC
D gene: NA; V gene: TRBV5-1; J gene: TRBJ2-7; clone size: few; CDR3 protein: CASSLDSPNEQYF; CDR3 DNA: TGCGCCAGCAGCTTGGACAGCCCCAACGAGCAGTACTTC
D gene: NA; V gene: TRBV7-2; J gene: TRBJ2-7; clone size: NA; CDR3 protein: CASSLQQASYEQYF; CDR3 DNA: TGTGCCAGCAGCTTACAACAGGCCTCCTACGAGCAGTACTTC
D gene: TRBD1; V gene: TRBV5-1; J gene: TRBJ1-2; clone size: few; CDR3 protein: CASSLRPTGGNGYTF; CDR3 DNA: TGCGCCAGCAGCCTTCGCCCGACAGGGGGAAATGGCTACACCTTC
D gene: NA; V gene: TRBV7-9; J gene: TRBJ2-2; clone size: few; CDR3 protein: CASSLGTDTGELFF; CDR3 DNA: TGTGCCAGCAGCTTAGGTACAGACACCGGGGAGCTGTTTTTT